Listed below are T cell receptor beta chains from one sample, sequenced in a study of blood T cell repertoires in COVID-19. Only in-frame clones appear in the TCRdb table, and some are missing; sequencing was by immunoSEQ multiplex PCR. The table includes under 300,000 clones, 85% to 90% detected once. Material for sequencing was peripheral blood. These TCRs come from a woman aged 70-85 years with active or convalescent COVID-19. The CDR3 runs from the conserved cysteine through the conserved F or W. The D gene is left open where the match is weak. Size is omitted from some rows. Given values are once, few, many or a class for expanded clones.

D gene	V gene	clone size	J gene	CDR3 DNA	CDR3 protein
.	TRBV6-5	.	TRBJ2-1	TGTGCCAGCAGTTACTCGAGTCGACAGGCGAATGAGCAGTTCTTC	CASSYSSRQANEQFF
.	TRBV11-3	once	TRBJ1-1	TGTGCCAGCAGCCCGACCTCAGGGTCCACTGAAGCTTTCTTT	CASSPTSGSTEAFF
.	TRBV10-3	.	TRBJ1-2	TGTGCCATCAGTGCTGGCGGTGGCTACACCTTC	CAISAGGGYTF
TRBD1	TRBV19	few	TRBJ2-7	TGTGCCAGTAGTCCGACAGGGCCGAGGTACGAGCAGTACTTC	CASSPTGPRYEQYF
TRBD1	TRBV28	.	TRBJ1-1	TGTGCCAGCAGTCCCCGAGGGGGCAGGTCCTTTGGTCCACGTCGGAACACTGAAGCTTTCTTT	CASSPRGGRSFGPRRNTEAFF
.	TRBV2	.	TRBJ1-1	TGTGCCAGCAGCAGAAAACAAGACAGTTTCACTGAAGCTTTCTTT	CASSRKQDSFTEAFF
TRBD2	TRBV18	.	TRBJ2-1	TGTGCCAGCTCACGCAACCGGGAGGGTGAGCAGTTCTTC	CASSRNREGEQFF
TRBD1	TRBV19	.	TRBJ1-4	TGTGCCAGTAGGGAACCAGGGGGGAAAGAAAAACTGTTTTTT	CASREPGGKEKLFF
TRBD1	TRBV19	.	TRBJ1-1	TGTGCCAGTAGTGACCGGGACAGGGGTCTTAACACTGAAGCTTTCTTT	CASSDRDRGLNTEAFF
TRBD1	TRBV24-1	.	TRBJ1-5	TGTGCCACCAGTGCCACACCGGGACAGGGGGCCCATCAGCCCCAGCATTTT	CATSATPGQGAHQPQHF
.	TRBV4-2	few	TRBJ2-7	TGTGCCAGCAGCCAAGCCGGCGGCGAGGGTTTCCACGAGCAGTACTTC	CASSQAGGEGFHEQYF
.	TRBV6-5	.	TRBJ1-2	TGTGCCAGCAGGAGGGGCTCTCTTCCGGGGGATGGCTACACCTTC	CASRRGSLPGDGYTF
TRBD2	TRBV7-2	.	TRBJ2-7	TGTGCCAGCAGCAGTCGGGGGGAAAGGGCTCTCGAGCAGTACTTC	CASSSRGERALEQYF
.	TRBV7-6	many	TRBJ1-3	TGTGCCAGCAGCCCGGGATACAGGGCAAGTGGAAACACCATATATTTT	CASSPGYRASGNTIYF
.	TRBV7-8	.	TRBJ1-6	TGTGCCAGCAGCCCCTACAATTCACCCCTCCACTTT	CASSPYNSPLHF
.	TRBV10-3	few	TRBJ1-3	TGTGCCATCAGTGAGGTTGGACAGATCGGAAACACCATATATTTT	CAISEVGQIGNTIYF
TRBD1	TRBV7-3	.	TRBJ1-1	TGTGCCAGCAGCTCGGGACAGCCGAACACTGAAGCTTTCTTT	CASSSGQPNTEAFF
.	TRBV7-2	.	TRBJ2-2	TGTGCCAGCACCCTGACGGGGGTCGCGAACACCGGGGAGCTGTTTTTT	CASTLTGVANTGELFF
.	TRBV4-3	.	TRBJ1-4	TGCGCCAGCAGCCAAGATCCCCCGGGTGCAACTAATGAAAAACTGTTTTTT	CASSQDPPGATNEKLFF
TRBD1	TRBV5-4	.	TRBJ1-1	TGTGCCAGCAGCTCACCGGGACAGGGTAACGCTTTCTTT	CASSSPGQGNAFF
TRBD1	TRBV11-2	.	TRBJ1-4	TGTGCCAGCAGCTTAGGAGACAGGGGGCGTAATGAAAAACTGTTTTTT	CASSLGDRGRNEKLFF
TRBD1	TRBV5-1	few	TRBJ2-1	TGCGCCAGCAGCTTGCAGGGGGTAACCTACAATGAGCAGTTCTTC	CASSLQGVTYNEQFF